A selection of T cell receptor beta chains follows, all from one sample in a study of blood T cell repertoires in COVID-19. Clones were read by immunoSEQ multiplex PCR, and TCRdb kept only the in-frame ones, dropping some. The table lists a few hundred thousand clones, roughly 90% of them singletons. Sequenced sample: peripheral blood. Source of these receptors: a man aged 18 to 29 with COVID-19, enrolled during active disease. Each CDR3 is given with its conserved first and last residue. D genes are given only for firm matches. Size is stated for part of the rows, as once, few or many counts, or as a class when the clone is expanded.

cdr3_nt | cdr3_aa | j_call | v_call | d_call | clone_size
TGTGCCAGCAGCTTAGAGACAGGGGGTAATTCACCCCTCCACTTT | CASSLETGGNSPLHF | TRBJ1-6 | TRBV7-9 | TRBD1 | .
TGTGCCAGCGGAAAGGACAGGGGGGCGACTGAAGCTTTCTTT | CASGKDRGATEAFF | TRBJ1-1 | TRBV6-5 | TRBD1 | .
TGTGCCAGCAGCTTAAGTCTAGCGGGACACTACGAGCAGTACTTC | CASSLSLAGHYEQYF | TRBJ2-7 | TRBV11-3 | TRBD2 | .
TGTGCCAGCAGCACGACTAGTCTGGGGACCCAGTACTTC | CASSTTSLGTQYF | TRBJ2-5 | TRBV5-5 | . | .
TGTGCCAGCAGTTTAGCTAGCGGCTACGAGCAGTACTTC | CASSLASGYEQYF | TRBJ2-7 | TRBV12-3/TRBV12-4 | . | .
TGTGCCAGCTTGATGAGGGGAGGGGAGCAGTACTTC | CASLMRGGEQYF | TRBJ2-7 | TRBV18 | TRBD2 | .
TGTGCCAGCAGCTTAGTGGCTAGCGGGAGCCACGAGCAGTACTTC | CASSLVASGSHEQYF | TRBJ2-7 | TRBV5-4 | TRBD2 | .
TGTGCCAGCAGCTTTTCTAGCGGCTTTGATACGCAGTATTTT | CASSFSSGFDTQYF | TRBJ2-3 | TRBV7-9 | TRBD2 | .
TGTGCCAGCAGCTTTAGACAGGGGAGAATCTATGGCTACACCTTC | CASSFRQGRIYGYTF | TRBJ1-2 | TRBV21-1 | . | .
TGTGCCAGCAGCTTAGGTTGGAGGGGGCATGAAAAACTGTTTTTT | CASSLGWRGHEKLFF | TRBJ1-4 | TRBV7-9 | TRBD1 | .
TGTGCCAGCAGTTACGTTGACACGAACACTGAAGCTTTCTTT | CASSYVDTNTEAFF | TRBJ1-1 | TRBV6-5 | . | .
TGTGCCAGCAGCCAGGCCGGGACTAGGGGCACCGGGGAGCTGTTTTTT | CASSQAGTRGTGELFF | TRBJ2-2 | TRBV11-3 | TRBD2 | .
TGTGCCAGCAGTTCGGACAGCTCCTACGAGCAGTACTTC | CASSSDSSYEQYF | TRBJ2-7 | TRBV7-6 | . | .
TGCGCCAGCAGCTTGGATCGACAGGGGTTCGGGGAGGAGACCCAGTACTTC | CASSLDRQGFGEETQYF | TRBJ2-5 | TRBV5-1 | TRBD1 | once
TGTGCCAGCAGCTTAGGCCCTAGCGGGAACTACGAGCAGTACTTC | CASSLGPSGNYEQYF | TRBJ2-7 | TRBV11-2 | TRBD2 | .